The present TCR beta chain was sequenced within a study of shared clonotypes between healthy human individuals. The wider study: Aged between 18 and 49, the donors were a couple of women and a few men. Findings and limits, study-wide: Sharing of clonotypes among donors was expected to vary with sequencing depth. As a rule, naive subsets had a larger estimated richness than memory subsets.

Trimming cost V 1 base and J 14 bases, with 20 bases left between them. This CDR3 has 14 residues. Germline lookup yields CDR1 SEHNR and CDR2 FQNEAQ (reference sequence). In CD8 memory, CD45RO+ cells were put together with CCR7-negative CD45RA+ TemRA cells. This clone was counted once. Antigen unknown. Sequenced by immunoSEQ multiplex PCR; TCRdb stores in-frame clones only, minus some. The sample has about 690,000 clones, roughly 87% seen once. The sequencing sample was made of memory CD8+ T cells from PBMCs. Subset meaning: CD45RO+ cells pooled with CCR7-negative TemRA cells. The TCR was taken from a man between 18 and 35 years old in good health. Some clones in this sample may be carry-over from other donors' samples. The V gene is TRBV7-9, the J gene TRBJ2-5; TRBD1 might be the D (6 bases). The CDR3 loop is CASSLVGLQGTLYF. The CDR3 region has the DNA TGTGCCAGCAGCTTAGTAGGCCTTCAGGGGACGCTTTACTTC.